This T cell receptor (beta chain) was profiled in a study of beta chain features in type 1 diabetes. Findings and caveats of the study: Researchers cautioned that cDNA sequencing could over-represent cells with high TCR expression.

CD4+ naive, central memory, regulatory and stem cell-like memory cells were sorted via CD45RO/CCR7/CD25/CD127/CD95/CD27. There are a few counts of this clone. Its antigen is currently unknown. This CDR3 is 13 amino acids long. In germline, CDR1 is SQVTM, CDR2 ANQGSEA. The V and J ends lost 5 bases and 5 bases respectively, with 15 bases between them. Reverse transcribing all isolated RNA meant expressed TCRB transcripts were sequenced. The study sequenced naive, central memory and regulatory T cell samples to an average of roughly 4 million reads. Repertoires were generated with immunoSEQ multiplex PCR, while TCRdb's copy carries only in-frame clones and drops some. The sample consists of about 340,000 clones, roughly 8% of them appearing once.

The sequence derives from a woman aged 18 to 35 in good health. Sequencing input: central memory CD4+ T cells from blood. The rearrangement uses TRBV29-1 and TRBJ2-5; the D gene could be TRBD1 or TRBD2 (6 bases each). The CDR3 coding sequence is TGCAGCGTTAAGTCGGGGGCTTCGGAGACCCAGTACTTC. The encoded protein is CSVKSGASETQYF.